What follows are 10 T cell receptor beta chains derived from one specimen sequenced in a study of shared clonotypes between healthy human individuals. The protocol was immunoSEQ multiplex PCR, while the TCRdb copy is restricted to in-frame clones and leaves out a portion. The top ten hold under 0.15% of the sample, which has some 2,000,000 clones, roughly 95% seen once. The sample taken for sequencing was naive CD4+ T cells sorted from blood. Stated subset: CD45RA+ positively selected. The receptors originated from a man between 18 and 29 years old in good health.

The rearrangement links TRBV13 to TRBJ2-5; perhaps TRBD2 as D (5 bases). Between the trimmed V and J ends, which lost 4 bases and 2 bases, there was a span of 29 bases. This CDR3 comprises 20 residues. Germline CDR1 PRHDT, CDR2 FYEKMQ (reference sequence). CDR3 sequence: CASSSLLDRRAKGKQETQYF. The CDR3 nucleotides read TGTGCCAGCAGCTCCCTCCTGGACCGGCGGGCCAAAGGAAAACAAGAGACCCAGTACTTC.

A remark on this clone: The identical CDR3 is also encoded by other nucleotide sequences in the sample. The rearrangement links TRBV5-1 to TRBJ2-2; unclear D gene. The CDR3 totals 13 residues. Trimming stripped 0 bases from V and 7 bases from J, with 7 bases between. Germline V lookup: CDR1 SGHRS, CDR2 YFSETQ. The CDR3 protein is CASSLEGGGELFF. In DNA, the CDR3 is TGCGCCAGCAGCTTGGAGGGCGGCGGGGAGCTGTTTTTT.

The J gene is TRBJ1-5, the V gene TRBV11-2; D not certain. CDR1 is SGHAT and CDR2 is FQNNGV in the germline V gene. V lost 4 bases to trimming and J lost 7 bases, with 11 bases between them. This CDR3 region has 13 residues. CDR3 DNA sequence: TGTGCCAGCAGCTCGCAGGAAAAACAGCCCCAGCATTTT. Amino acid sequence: CASSSQEKQPQHF. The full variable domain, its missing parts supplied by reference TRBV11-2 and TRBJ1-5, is EAGVAQSPRYKIIEKRQSVAFWCNPISGHATLYWYQQILGQGPKLLIQFQNNGVVDDSQLPKDRFSAERLKGVDSTLKIQPAKLEDSAVYLCASSSQEKQPQHFGDGTRLSIL.

The CDR3 reads CASSGDFRSNQPQHF. In DNA, the CDR3 is TGTGCCAGCAGCGGGGATTTCCGATCCAATCAGCCCCAGCATTTT. The chain uses TRBV6-5 and TRBJ1-5, with D unresolved. The ends were cut back, 6 bases at V and 3 bases at J, with 15 bases in the middle. Per germline, CDR1 MNHEY and CDR2 SVGAGI. The CDR3 covers 15 residues.

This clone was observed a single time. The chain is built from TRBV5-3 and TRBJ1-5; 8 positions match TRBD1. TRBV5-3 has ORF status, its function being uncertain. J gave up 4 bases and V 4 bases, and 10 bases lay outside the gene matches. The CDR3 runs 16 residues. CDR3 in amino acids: CARSTEDRGQNQPQHF. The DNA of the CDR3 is TGTGCCAGAAGCACCGAAGACAGGGGCCAGAATCAGCCCCAGCATTTT.

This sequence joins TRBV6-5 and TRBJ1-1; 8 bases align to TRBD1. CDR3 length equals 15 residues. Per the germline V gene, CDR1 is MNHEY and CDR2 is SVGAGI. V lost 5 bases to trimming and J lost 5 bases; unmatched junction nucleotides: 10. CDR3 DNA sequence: TGTGCCAGCAGTCCCCAGGGGGCGATTTATACTGAAGCTTTCTTT. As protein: CASSPQGAIYTEAFF.

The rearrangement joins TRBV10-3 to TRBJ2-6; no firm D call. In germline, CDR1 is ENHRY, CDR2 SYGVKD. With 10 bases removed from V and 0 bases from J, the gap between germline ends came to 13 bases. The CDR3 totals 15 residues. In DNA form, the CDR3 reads TGTGCCAGTACCTCTTATCCCTCTGGGGCCAACGTCCTGACTTTC. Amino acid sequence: CASTSYPSGANVLTF.

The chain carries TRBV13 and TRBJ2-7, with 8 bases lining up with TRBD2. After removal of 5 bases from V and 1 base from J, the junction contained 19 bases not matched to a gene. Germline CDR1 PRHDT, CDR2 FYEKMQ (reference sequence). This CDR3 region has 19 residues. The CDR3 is CASSGRQNLLAARSYEQYF. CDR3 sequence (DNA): TGTGCCAGCAGCGGTAGACAGAATTTACTAGCGGCTCGGTCCTACGAGCAGTACTTC.

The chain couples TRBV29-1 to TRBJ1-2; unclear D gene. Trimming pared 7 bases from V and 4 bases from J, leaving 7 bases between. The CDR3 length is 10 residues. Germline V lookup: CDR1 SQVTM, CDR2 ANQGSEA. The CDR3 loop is CSAEPYGYTF. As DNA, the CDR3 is TGCAGCGCGGAGCCCTATGGCTACACCTTC.

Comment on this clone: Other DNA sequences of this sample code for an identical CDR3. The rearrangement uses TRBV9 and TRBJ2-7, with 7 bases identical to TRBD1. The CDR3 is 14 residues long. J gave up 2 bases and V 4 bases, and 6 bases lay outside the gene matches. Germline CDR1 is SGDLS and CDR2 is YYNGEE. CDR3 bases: TGTGCCAGCAGCCCCCGACAGGGAACCTACGAGCAGTACTTC. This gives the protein CASSPRQGTYEQYF. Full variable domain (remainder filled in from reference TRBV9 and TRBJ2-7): DSGVTQTPKHLITATGQRVTLRCSPRSGDLSVYWYQQSLDQGLQFLIQYYNGEERAKGNILERFSAQQFPDLHSELNLSSLELGDSALYFCASSPRQGTYEQYFGPGTRLTVT.